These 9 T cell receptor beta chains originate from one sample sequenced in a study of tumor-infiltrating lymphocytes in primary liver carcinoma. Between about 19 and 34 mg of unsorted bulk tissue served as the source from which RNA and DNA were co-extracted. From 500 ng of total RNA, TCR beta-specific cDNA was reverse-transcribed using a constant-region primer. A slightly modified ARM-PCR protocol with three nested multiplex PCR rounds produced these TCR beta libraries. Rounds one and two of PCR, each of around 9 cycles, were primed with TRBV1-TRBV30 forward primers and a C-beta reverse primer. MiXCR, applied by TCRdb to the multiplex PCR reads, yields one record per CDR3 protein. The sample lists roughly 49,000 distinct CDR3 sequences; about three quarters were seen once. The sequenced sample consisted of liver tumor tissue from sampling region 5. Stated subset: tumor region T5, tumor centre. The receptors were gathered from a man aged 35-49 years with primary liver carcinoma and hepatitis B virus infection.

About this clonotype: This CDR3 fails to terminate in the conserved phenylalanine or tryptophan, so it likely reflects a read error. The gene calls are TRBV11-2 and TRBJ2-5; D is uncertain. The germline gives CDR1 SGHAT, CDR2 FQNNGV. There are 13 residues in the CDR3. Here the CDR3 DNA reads TGTGCCAGCAGTTTAGATTTTCTTGAGACCCAGTACCTC. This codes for CASSLDFLETQYL.

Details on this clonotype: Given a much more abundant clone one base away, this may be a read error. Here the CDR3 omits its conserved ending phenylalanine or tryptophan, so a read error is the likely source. CDR3 coding DNA: TGTGCCAGCAGTTACAGGGGGCTTCAGTATCTT. Its translation is CASSYRGLQYL. The chain is built from TRBV28 and TRBJ2-3, with 9 bases identical to TRBD1. V was clipped by 4 bases and J by 12 bases; unmatched bases: 2. The germline V gene encodes CDR1 MDHEN and CDR2 SYDVKM. The CDR3 contains 11 residues.

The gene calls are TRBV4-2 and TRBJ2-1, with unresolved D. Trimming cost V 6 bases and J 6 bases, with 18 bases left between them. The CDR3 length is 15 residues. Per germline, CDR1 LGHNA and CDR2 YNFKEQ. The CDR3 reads CASRPTDTNVNEQFF. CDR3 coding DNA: TGTGCCAGCAGGCCAACCGATACTAACGTCAATGAGCAGTTCTTC.

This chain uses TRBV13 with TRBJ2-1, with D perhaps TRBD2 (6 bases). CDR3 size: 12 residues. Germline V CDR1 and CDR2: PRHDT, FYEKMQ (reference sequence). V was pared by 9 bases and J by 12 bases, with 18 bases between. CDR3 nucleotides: TGTGCCAGTAGCCATATTAGCGGCGGGCAGTTCTTC. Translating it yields CASSHISGGQFF.

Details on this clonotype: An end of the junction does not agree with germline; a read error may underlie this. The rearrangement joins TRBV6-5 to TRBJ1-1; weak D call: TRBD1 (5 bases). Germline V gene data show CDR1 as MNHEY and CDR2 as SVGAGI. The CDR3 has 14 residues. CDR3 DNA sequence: TGTGCCAGTACCACTACTGGGGCGAACACTGAAACTTTCTTT. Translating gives CASTTTGANTETFF.

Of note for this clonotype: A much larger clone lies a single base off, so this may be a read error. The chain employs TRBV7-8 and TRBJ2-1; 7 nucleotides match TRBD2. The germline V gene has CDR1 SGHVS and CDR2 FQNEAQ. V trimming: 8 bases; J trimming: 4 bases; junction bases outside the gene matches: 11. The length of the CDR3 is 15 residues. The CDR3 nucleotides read TGTGCCAGCCGGCCCCCCGGCGGGAGTTACAATGAGCAGTTCTTC. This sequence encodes CASRPPGGSYNEQFF.

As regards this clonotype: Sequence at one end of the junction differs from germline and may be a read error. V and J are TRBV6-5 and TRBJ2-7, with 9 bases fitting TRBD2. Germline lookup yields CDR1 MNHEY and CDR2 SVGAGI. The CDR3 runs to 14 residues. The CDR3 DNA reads TGTGTCTCCAGGCCGGAGGGACTAGCCTACGAACAGTGCTTC. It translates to CVSRPEGLAYEQCF.

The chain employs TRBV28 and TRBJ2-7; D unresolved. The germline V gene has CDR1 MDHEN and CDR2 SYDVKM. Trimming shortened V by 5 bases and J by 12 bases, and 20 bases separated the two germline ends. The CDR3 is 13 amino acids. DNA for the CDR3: TGTGCCAGCAGTCCAGTACGGATCTTCCATGGGTACTTC. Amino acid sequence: CASSPVRIFHGYF.

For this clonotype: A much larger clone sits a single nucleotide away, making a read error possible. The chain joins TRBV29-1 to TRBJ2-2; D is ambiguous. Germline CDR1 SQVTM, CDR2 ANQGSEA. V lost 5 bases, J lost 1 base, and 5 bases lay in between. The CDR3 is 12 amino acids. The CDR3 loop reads CSVPGNTGELFF. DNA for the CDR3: TGCAGCGTTCCGGGGAACACCGGGGAGCTGTTTTTT.